The TCR beta chain under discussion was sequenced for a study of blood T cells in healthy people across ages. General study points: Investigators treated diversity estimates from one million T cells as underestimates.

With a J-beta primer mix and a sample-barcoded 5' primer, a second PCR ran roughly 7 to 11 cycles. Tags on each cDNA molecule came from a template-switch adaptor with 12 random nucleotides. TCRdb recomputed calls from the 5' RACE reads with MiXCR, one row per CDR3 protein. Found here are some 760,000 distinct CDR3 sequences, around 25% of them singletons; the top ten hold 9.4%. About this clonotype itself: Its matching antigen is unknown.

These data are also associated with another study on T cells of mothers and their children. As that study records: In each mother, TCR beta CDR3 reads exceeded 8 million; in each child, they numbered a few million. Unrelated mother-child pairs always had slightly, but never significantly, lower normalized overlap than related pairs.

Material: blood. The sequence came from a boy younger than 18 in good health.

Here the CDR3 DNA reads TGTGCCAGCAGTTCGACGATACGCGGCAAAAACATTCAGTACTTC. Translation: CASSSTIRGKNIQYF. The rearrangement links TRBV7-9 to TRBJ2-4; no clear D gene. V lost 6 bases, J lost 3 bases, and 15 bases lay in between. The V gene's germline CDR1 is SEHNR and CDR2 FQNEAQ (reference sequence). This CDR3 has 15 amino acids.